This TCR beta chain was identified in a study of T cells expressing NK-cell markers (dated by TCRdb to between 2020 and 2021). A note on the overall study: Under 10 donors provided sorted CD3+CD56+NKG2C+, CD3+CD56+NKG2C- and CD3+CD56-NKG2C+ T-cell subsets, whose TCR beta-chain repertoires were profiled. The study sequenced eight donors, all healthy volunteers chosen at random: three men and five women. Libraries were sequenced as 2 x 150 bp reads on Illumina HiSeq 2000/2500, MiSeq or NextSeq. Seven of the eight sequenced donors were HCMV-seropositive and one was HCMV-seronegative. General study outcomes and caveats: Whether the expanded NKG2C-expressing T cell clones were specific for HCMV antigens was left unclear. In over five donors, the dominant CD3+CD56+NKG2C+ clonotypes were among the top 10 CD8+ clonotypes and accounted for about 1.0-7.5% of CD8+ T cells. Those dominant clonotypes were again the most abundant among CD3+CD56-NKG2C+ cells in a few donors, at roughly 25-65%.

Of note for this clonotype: It has no known antigen specificity.

HCMV serostatus was determined by detecting HCMV-specific IgG in serum with a commercial ELISA kit. Ficoll density gradient centrifugation was used to isolate peripheral blood mononuclear cells from blood. CDR1 and CDR2, looked up from the germline V gene (reference sequence), are PRHDT and FYEKMQ. From its cysteine to its phenylalanine, the CDR3 spans 15 amino acids. Only the protein is on record. The instrument given in TCRdb is Illumina HiSeq 2000. 5'RACE template switching, by which a universal primer site and unique molecular identifiers were added, was used to make TCR beta cDNA libraries. Synthesis of cDNA was primed from the TCR beta constant segment and was followed by two consecutive PCR amplification steps. Turning to the authors' computational methods: MIGEC was used to demultiplex reads and group the reads by UMI, and MiTCR was used to assemble and quantify clonotypes. To remove erroneous sequences, TCR cDNA sequences were retained only when supported by two or more reads. The tcR package was used for downstream repertoire analysis, with clonotypes matched between fractions based on CDR3 nucleotide sequence plus V segment. VDJmatch was used to annotate antigen specificity against VDJdb, with one amino acid substitution allowed in CDR3. TCRdb reprocessed the raw reads; every CDR3 protein sequence is a single record, and DNA is not supplied. These V and J calls rely on TCRdb rather than the paper's analysis. The table for this sample shows roughly 430,000 distinct CDR3 sequences. The ten largest clones add up to less than 7.5% of the sample.

Input material: blood T cells: a sorted CD56 or NKG2C T cell subset, CD4+ or CD8+ T cells, or bulk PBMC T cells (not recorded which). The TCR originated in a woman between 18 and 70 years old in good health. The chain couples TRBV13 to TRBJ2-2; without DNA, the TCRdb call of TRBD1 cannot be checked. This receptor carries the CDR3 CASSPGRGPRKELFF.